The 16 T cell receptor beta chains listed next were all sequenced from one sample in a study of response to subunit inactivated influenza vaccine. Via MiXCR, TCRdb re-called the RT-PCR reads, giving one row per CDR3 protein. The sample gives approximately 570,000 distinct CDR3 sequences, approximately 7.6% of which show up once; roughly 13% is in the top ten. Sequencing was performed on PBMCs from blood, taken 23 months after vaccination. All receptors come from a man between 45 and 75 years old who received an inactivated influenza vaccine.

This clonotype was recorded only once. V usage is TRBV29-1 and J usage is TRBJ1-5; D is ambiguous. Germline values: CDR1 SQVTM, CDR2 ANQGSEA. This CDR3 contains 13 residues. V was clipped by 5 bases and J by 7 bases, with 15 bases between them. The CDR3 DNA sequence: TGCAGCGTTATGGAGGGTTCGGGACAGCCCCAGCATTTT. Amino acids: CSVMEGSGQPQHF.

J is TRBJ1-5 and V is TRBV6-1; maybe TRBD1 (6 bases). V was clipped by 7 bases and J by 7 bases, with 11 bases between them. Per germline, CDR1 MNHNS and CDR2 SASEGT. CDR3 length equals 12 residues. The CDR3 bases are TGTGCCAGCAACCCAGGGGAACAGCCCCAGCATTTT. This codes for CASNPGEQPQHF.

This clonotype was recorded many times. The J gene is TRBJ1-6, the V gene TRBV9; D is possibly TRBD1 (5 bases). Trimming shortened V by 7 bases and J by 3 bases, and 11 bases separated the two germline ends. The V gene's germline CDR1 is SGDLS and CDR2 YYNGEE. CDR3 length: 14 residues. This CDR3 is CASSRGVYNSPLHF. CDR3 nucleotides: TGTGCCAGCTCCCGGGGGGTCTATAATTCACCCCTCCACTTT.

This clonotype appeared many times. The genes are TRBV12-3 or TRBV12-4 and TRBJ2-1; D ambiguous. V lost 1 base, J lost 4 bases, and 5 bases lay in between. CDR3 length equals 13 residues. As DNA, the CDR3 is TGTGCCAGCAGTTTAGGGGATTACAATGAGCAGTTCTTC. This gives the protein CASSLGDYNEQFF.

This clonotype was counted between two and nine times. V is TRBV4-1 and J is TRBJ1-4; 7 bases map to TRBD1. Losses at the gene ends were 0 bases for V and 4 bases for J; bases not matched to a gene: 5. In germline, CDR1 is MGHRA, CDR2 YSYEKL. CDR3 length equals 16 residues. The CDR3: CASSQDLRQGNEKLFF. In DNA, the CDR3 is TGCGCCAGCAGCCAAGATCTGAGACAGGGTAATGAAAAACTGTTTTTT.

This chain links TRBV6-5 with TRBJ2-4; D gene uncertain. The CDR3 consists of 14 residues. V was trimmed by 0 bases and J by 15 bases, leaving 18 bases between them. Germline V CDR1 and CDR2: MNHEY, SVGAGI. The CDR3 DNA sequence: TGTGCCAGCAGTTACTCTCTAGTTTTATCGAGTACGTACTTC. Translation: CASSYSLVLSSTYF.

The sample holds many counts of this clonotype. This chain connects TRBV20-1 to TRBJ1-1; D might be TRBD1 (6 bases). Germline V gene lookup returns CDR1 DFQATT and CDR2 SNEGSKA (reference sequence). The CDR3 contains 13 residues. V lost 3 bases to trimming and J lost 4 bases, with 12 bases between them. The CDR3 DNA reads TGCAGTGCTAGGGGGGCGTTCGGCACTGAAGCTTTCTTT. This gives the protein CSARGAFGTEAFF.

V usage is TRBV6-1 and J usage is TRBJ2-1; either TRBD1 or TRBD2 may fit D (6 bases each). The CDR3 has 15 amino acids. V lost 5 bases, J lost 9 bases, and 20 bases lay in between. From germline, CDR1 is MNHNS and CDR2 SASEGT. CDR3: CASSRGRGGIGEQFF. The CDR3 nucleotides read TGTGCCAGCAGTCGGGGGAGAGGGGGGATAGGTGAGCAGTTCTTC.

The sample holds many counts of this clonotype. The chain's CDR3 is CASSQLGGYNEQFF. CDR3 bases: TGTGCCAGCAGCCAACTAGGGGGCTACAATGAGCAGTTCTTC. The V gene is TRBV3-1, the J gene TRBJ2-1; a weak D match, TRBD1 (6 bases). Germline CDR1 reads LGHDT; CDR2 reads YNNKEL (reference sequence). Trimming left V 2 bases short and J 3 bases short, with 8 bases between. The CDR3 sequence is 14 residues long.

The rearrangement links TRBV6-1 to TRBJ2-3; 12 nucleotides match TRBD2. CDR3 length: 16 amino acids. V dropped 2 bases and J dropped 4; count of bases not matched to a gene: 4. Germline CDR1 reads MNHNS; CDR2 reads SASEGT. The CDR3, as DNA: TGTGCCAGCAGTGAACAGGCTAGCGGGGGGGCAGATACGCAGTATTTT. This gives the protein CASSEQASGGADTQYF.

The sample holds many counts of this clonotype. This chain connects TRBV4-2 to TRBJ2-7, with 12 positions matching TRBD2. The CDR3 totals 17 residues. Trimming at V came to 0 bases and at J to 5 bases, leaving 8 bases not matched to a gene. CDR1 and CDR2 (germline): LGHNA, YNFKEQ. The CDR3 sequence is CASSQELLLAGGNEQYF. The CDR3 DNA reads as TGTGCCAGCAGCCAAGAGTTATTACTAGCGGGAGGCAACGAGCAGTACTTC.

This rearrangement joins TRBV3-1 to TRBJ2-2; D is uncertain. Trimming removed 0 bases from V and 4 bases from J, with 3 bases in between. Germline assignment: CDR1 LGHDT and CDR2 YNNKEL (reference sequence). CDR3 size: 13 residues. CDR3 nucleotides: TGTGCCAGCAGCCAAGATCTCACCGGGGAGCTGTTTTTT. It specifies CASSQDLTGELFF.

The chain joins TRBV7-2 to TRBJ2-3; no clear D gene. V lost 5 bases, J lost 2 bases, and 11 bases lay in between. The germline gives CDR1 SGHTA, CDR2 FQGNSA. CDR3 length: 14 amino acids. CDR3 residues: CASSDWTDTDTQYF. As DNA, the CDR3 is TGTGCCAGCAGCGATTGGACCGACACAGATACGCAGTATTTT.

The rearrangement joins TRBV4-2 to TRBJ2-1, with TRBD2 matching over 9 bases. V shed 4 bases, J shed 10 bases, and the junction held 14 bases outside the gene matches. The CDR3 covers 16 residues. Germline loops: CDR1 LGHNA, CDR2 YNFKEQ. The CDR3 sequence: CASSLTGTSPFGEQFF. CDR3 DNA sequence: TGTGCCAGCAGCCTAACCGGGACTAGCCCTTTCGGGGAGCAGTTCTTC.

This clonotype was seen only a few times. The CDR3 nucleotides are TGTGCCAGCAGTTTTTGGACATCGAACTACGAGCAGTACTTC. Amino acids: CASSFWTSNYEQYF. The chain has TRBV28 and TRBJ2-7; D possibly corresponds to TRBD1 (5 bases). The CDR3 is made up of 14 amino acids. CDR1 and CDR2 (germline): MDHEN, SYDVKM. V was cut by 3 bases and J by 3 bases, with 12 bases left in between.

This clonotype was counted only a few times. The V gene is TRBV11-2, the J gene TRBJ2-2; no definite D call. V was pared by 5 bases and J by 4 bases, with 14 bases between. Germline CDR1 reads SGHAT; CDR2 reads FQNNGV. The CDR3 is made up of 15 amino acids. The CDR3 nucleotides read TGTGCCAGCAGCGTGATAGAACGTTTCACCGGGGAGCTGTTTTTT. It codes for CASSVIERFTGELFF.